One T cell receptor (beta chain) is described in this entry. This table comes from immunoSEQ multiplex PCR, and its TCRdb copy is limited to in-frame clones, with some not included. The data contain about 68,000 clones, 91% of them singletons. The source of the sample is a study of T cell changes during pregnancy in multiple sclerosis. This clonotype originated in a female donor with multiple sclerosis, enrolled in a pregnancy study. Sequences were derived from peripheral blood, sampled in the first trimester of pregnancy.

The CDR3 protein is CASGGTGSGNTIYF. CDR3 in DNA: TGTGCCAGCGGAGGGACAGGCTCTGGAAACACCATATATTTT. The J gene is TRBJ1-3, the V gene TRBV2, with 8 positions matching TRBD1. Germline CDR1 and CDR2: SNHLY and FYNNEI. CDR3 length: 14 residues. J lost 0 bases, V lost 8 bases, and 3 bases had no gene match.